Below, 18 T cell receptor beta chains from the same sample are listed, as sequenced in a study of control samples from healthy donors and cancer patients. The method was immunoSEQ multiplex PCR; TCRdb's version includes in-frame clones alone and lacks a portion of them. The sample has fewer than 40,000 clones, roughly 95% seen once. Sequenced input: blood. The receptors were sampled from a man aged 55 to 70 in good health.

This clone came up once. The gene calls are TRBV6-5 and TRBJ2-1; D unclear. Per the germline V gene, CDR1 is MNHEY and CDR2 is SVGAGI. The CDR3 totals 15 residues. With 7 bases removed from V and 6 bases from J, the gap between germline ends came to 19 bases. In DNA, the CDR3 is TGTGCCAGCATGACGGCTCCCCGGTTCTCCAATGAGCAGTTCTTC. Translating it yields CASMTAPRFSNEQFF.

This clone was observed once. The CDR3 DNA is TGTGCCAGCAGATACCCTAGCGGGGGGGCGGACAATGAGCAGTTCTTC. This codes for CASRYPSGGADNEQFF. The chain carries TRBV5-4 and TRBJ2-1; 12 bases are shared with TRBD2. The CDR3 contains 16 residues. With V trimmed by 5 bases and J by 5 bases, 8 bases remained unmatched. Germline V gives CDR1 SGHNT, CDR2 YYREEE (reference sequence).

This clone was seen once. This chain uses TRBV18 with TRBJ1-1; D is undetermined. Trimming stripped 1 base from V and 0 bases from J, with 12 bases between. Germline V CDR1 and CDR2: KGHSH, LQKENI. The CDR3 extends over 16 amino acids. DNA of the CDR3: TGTGCCAGCTCACCACGGGATCCGCTGTTGAACACTGAAGCTTTCTTT. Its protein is CASSPRDPLLNTEAFF.

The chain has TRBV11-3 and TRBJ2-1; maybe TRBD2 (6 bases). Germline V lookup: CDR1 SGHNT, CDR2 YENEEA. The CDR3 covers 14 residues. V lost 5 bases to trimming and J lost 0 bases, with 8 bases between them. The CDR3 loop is CASSGRGSYNEQFF. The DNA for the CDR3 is TGTGCCAGCAGCGGGCGGGGCTCCTACAATGAGCAGTTCTTC. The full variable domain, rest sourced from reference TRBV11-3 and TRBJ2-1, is EAGVVQSPRYKIIEKKQPVAFWCNPISGHNTLYWYLQNLGQGPELLIRYENEEAVDDSQLPKDRFSAERLKGVDSTLKIQPAELGDSAVYLCASSGRGSYNEQFFGPGTRLTVL.

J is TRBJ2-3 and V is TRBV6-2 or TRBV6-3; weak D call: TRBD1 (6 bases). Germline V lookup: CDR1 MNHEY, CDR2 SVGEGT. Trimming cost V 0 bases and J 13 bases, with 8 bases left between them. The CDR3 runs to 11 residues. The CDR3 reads CASSYSGDKYF. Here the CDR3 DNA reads TGTGCCAGCAGTTACTCGGGGGACAAGTATTTT.

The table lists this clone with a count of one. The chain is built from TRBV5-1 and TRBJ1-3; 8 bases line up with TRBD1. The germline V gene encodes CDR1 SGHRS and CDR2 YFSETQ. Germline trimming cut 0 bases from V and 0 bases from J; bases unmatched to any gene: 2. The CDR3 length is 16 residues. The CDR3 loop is CASSLGQGASGNTIYF. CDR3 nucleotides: TGCGCCAGCAGCTTGGGTCAGGGGGCCTCTGGAAACACCATATATTTT.

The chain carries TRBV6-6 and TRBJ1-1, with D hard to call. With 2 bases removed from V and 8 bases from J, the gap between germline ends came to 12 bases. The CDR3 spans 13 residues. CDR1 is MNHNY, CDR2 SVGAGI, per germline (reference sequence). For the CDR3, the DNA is TGTGCCAGCAGTTACATAAGTCCGGGAGAAGCTTTCTTT. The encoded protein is CASSYISPGEAFF.

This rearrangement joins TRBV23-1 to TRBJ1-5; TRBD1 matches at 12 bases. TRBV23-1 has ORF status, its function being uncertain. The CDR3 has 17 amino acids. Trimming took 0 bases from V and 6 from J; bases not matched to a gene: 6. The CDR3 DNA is TGCGCCAGCAGTCAATCGGGGGGACAGGGGGCAATTCAGCCCCAGCATTTT. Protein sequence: CASSQSGGQGAIQPQHF.

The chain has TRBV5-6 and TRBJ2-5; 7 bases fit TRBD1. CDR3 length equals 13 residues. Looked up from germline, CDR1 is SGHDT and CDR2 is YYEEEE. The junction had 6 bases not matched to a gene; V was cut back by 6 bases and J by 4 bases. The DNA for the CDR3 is TGTGCCAGCACCAGGACAGGTTCAGAGACCCAGTACTTC. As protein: CASTRTGSETQYF.

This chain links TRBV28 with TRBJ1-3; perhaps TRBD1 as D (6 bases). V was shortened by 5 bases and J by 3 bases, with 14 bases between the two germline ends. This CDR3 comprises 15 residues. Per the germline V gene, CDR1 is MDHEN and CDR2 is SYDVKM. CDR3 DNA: TGTGCCAGCAGTCCCCAGGGGATGGGTGGAAACACCATATATTTT. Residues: CASSPQGMGGNTIYF.

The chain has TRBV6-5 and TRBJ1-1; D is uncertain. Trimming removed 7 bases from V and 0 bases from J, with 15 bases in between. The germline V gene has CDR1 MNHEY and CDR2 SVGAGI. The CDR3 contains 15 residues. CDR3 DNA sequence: TGTGCCAGCAACCGGGGTCTAACAATGAACACTGAAGCTTTCTTT. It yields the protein CASNRGLTMNTEAFF.

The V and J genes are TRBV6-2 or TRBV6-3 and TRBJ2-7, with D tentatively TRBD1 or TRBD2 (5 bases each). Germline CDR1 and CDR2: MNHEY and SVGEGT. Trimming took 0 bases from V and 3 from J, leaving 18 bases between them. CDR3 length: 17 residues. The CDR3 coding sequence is TGTGCCAGCAGTTACTCGACGGGGATCGGGACCTTCTACGAGCAGTACTTC. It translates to CASSYSTGIGTFYEQYF.

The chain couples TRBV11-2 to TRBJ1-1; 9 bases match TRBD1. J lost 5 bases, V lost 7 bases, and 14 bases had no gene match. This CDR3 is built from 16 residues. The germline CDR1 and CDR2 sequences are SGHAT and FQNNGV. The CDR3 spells CASTPSLGQGATEAFF. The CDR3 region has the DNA TGTGCCAGCACCCCGTCTTTGGGACAGGGTGCGACTGAAGCTTTCTTT.

As DNA, the CDR3 is TGTGCCAGCTCACGCACCACCGGGACAGGTTCGCAGTATTTT. It translates to CASSRTTGTGSQYF. This chain uses TRBV18 with TRBJ2-3, with 8 bases fitting TRBD1. V dropped 4 bases and J dropped 10; count of bases not matched to a gene: 10. Germline V gene sequence: CDR1 KGHSH, CDR2 LQKENI. The CDR3 loop spans 14 amino acids.

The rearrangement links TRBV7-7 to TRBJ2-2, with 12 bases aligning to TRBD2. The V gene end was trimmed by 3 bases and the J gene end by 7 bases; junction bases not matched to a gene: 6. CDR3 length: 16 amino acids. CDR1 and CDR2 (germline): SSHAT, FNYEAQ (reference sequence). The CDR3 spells CASSLRLAGAVGELFF. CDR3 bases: TGTGCCAGCAGCTTGCGACTAGCGGGGGCCGTCGGGGAGCTGTTTTTT.

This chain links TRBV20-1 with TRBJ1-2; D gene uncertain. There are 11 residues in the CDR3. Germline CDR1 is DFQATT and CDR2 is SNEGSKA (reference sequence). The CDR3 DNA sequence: TGCATTCCGAATATTATCTATGGCTACACCTTC. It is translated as CIPNIIYGYTF.

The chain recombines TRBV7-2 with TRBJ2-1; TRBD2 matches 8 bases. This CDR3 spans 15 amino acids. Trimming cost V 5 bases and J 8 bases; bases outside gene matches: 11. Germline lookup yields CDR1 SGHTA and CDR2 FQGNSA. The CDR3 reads CASSRLAGGFDEQFF. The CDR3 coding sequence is TGTGCCAGCAGCCGTCTGGCGGGGGGTTTCGATGAGCAGTTCTTC.

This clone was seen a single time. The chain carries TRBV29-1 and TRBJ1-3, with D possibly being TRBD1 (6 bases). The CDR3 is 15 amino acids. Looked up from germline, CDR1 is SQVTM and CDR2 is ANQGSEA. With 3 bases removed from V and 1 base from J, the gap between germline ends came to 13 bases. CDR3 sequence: CSVETYRASGNTIYF. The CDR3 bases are TGCAGCGTTGAGACTTACAGGGCGTCTGGAAACACCATATATTTT.